This entry describes one T cell receptor (beta chain). Its cognate antigen has yet to be identified. No clone much larger than this one lies a single base away; base qualities are absent. This record comes from a study of T cell responses to AZD1222 COVID-19 vaccine listed by TCRdb under 2021. Regarding the research as a whole: AZD1222 recipients with second doses at about 4 weeks or about 12 weeks were pooled, because spike-specific TCR depth and breadth did not differ between schedules. Trial participants were enrolled by age into 18-55, 56-69 and 70-plus year subgroups, with approximately 150, 30 and 60 TCR-sequenced participants respectively. A total of over 230 trial participants underwent TCR sequencing, of whom 207 received two doses of AZD1222 and approximately 25 received two doses of the MenACWY control vaccine. What the work shows at the level of the full study, not this receptor alone: After two AZD1222 doses, both the breadth and the depth of spike-specific TCRs were significantly higher than at day 0 and than in MenACWY recipients. Because no samples from the day 14 peak response were available, repertoires could be characterized only after the peak T cell response. Epitopes outside the regions mutated in the B.1.351 and B.1.1.7 variants were reportedly recognized by nearly half of the unique spike-specific TCRs. In the small 56-69-year group, the increase in depth fell short of significance, most likely because of low power. Participants were mostly white British, with more females than males. The authors suggested clonal diversity may have been underestimated. Conclusions about previously exposed vaccinees are limited because only a handful of AZD1222 recipients were SARS-CoV-2 seropositive at baseline. Vaccine-associated CD4 TCRs spanned the whole spike protein, with dominant responses in regions 160-218 and 743-854.

The germline V gene specifies MDHEN as CDR1 and SYDVKM as CDR2. V loses 9 bases at its end and J loses 8 bases; junction bases beyond the gene matches: 16. Measured from the cysteine to the phenylalanine, the CDR3 is 15 residues long. Only CDR3 DNA remains: 45 bases, in frame from the first base. The CDR3 regions of human TCRbeta chains were subjected to immunosequencing. As for the original processing: TCRs in the repertoires were compared against a reference library of SARS-CoV-2-specific TCRs that had been generated with the MIRA antigen-specificity platform. Breadth meant the fraction of unique TCRs that were SARS-CoV-2-associated, whereas depth meant the fraction of total T cells that were SARS-CoV-2-associated. Using the MIRA data, each spike-specific TCR was mapped to the spike region that the TCR reacts to and placed in a CD4 or CD8 class. Log10-transformed breadth and depth values were compared by one-way ANOVA with Sidak's multiple comparisons tests. TCRdb obtained this table from immuneACCESS and retained in-frame rearrangements with V and J assigned. These tables miss some clones; where compared with another copy, unresolved V genes account for less than half of the shortfall, and the remainder is unexplained. V, J and clone size derive from that table, while D and trimming were established from the DNA sequence. This sample is represented by just over 20,000 clones; around 82% of them were singletons. The top ten hold less than 50% of the sample.

The time point label for this specimen denotes: baseline before first vaccination. The vaccinee samples were drawn from two UK trials, COV001 and COV002, one of which was a single-blind randomized controlled phase 2/3 trial testing AZD1222 (ChAdOx1 nCoV-19) in healthy adults. For TCRbeta chain sequencing, PBMC samples were collected from trial participants at day 0 and at day 28 after the second dose. Specimen: peripheral blood, collected on day 0 of AZD1222 vaccination. The receptor was isolated from an adult in good health. The chain is made from TRBV28 and TRBJ2-1, with 7 bases in between that match TRBD2. The DNA is TGTGCCAGTGGGTCGGTGCGGACTAGAAGGTATGAGCAGTTCTTC. Its product reads: CASGSVRTRRYEQFF. The full variable domain, with segments outside the CDR3 supplied by the reference TRBV28 and TRBJ2-1 proteins, appears as DVKVTQSSRYLVKRTGEKVFLECVQDMDHENMFWYRQDPGLGLRLIYFSYDVKMKEKGDIPEGYSVSREKKERFSLILESASTNQTSMYLCASGSVRTRRYEQFFGPGTRLTVL.